The sequence of this T cell receptor beta chain was determined in a study of shared clonotypes between healthy human individuals. Study results and limitations: Several donors shared around 5.1% of their naive CD4 clonotypes.

The V end lost 0 bases, the J end lost 3 bases, and 7 bases lay between the germline ends. Germline V gene data show CDR1 as SGHRS and CDR2 as YFSETQ. The CDR3 has 14 amino acids. In the original processing: As immunoSEQ supplied junction-only sequences (without quality scores), filtering differed. Here immunoSEQ multiplex PCR was the method, and the copy in TCRdb shows in-frame clones only, minus some. D and trimming were read from the DNA, whereas the V and J calls and clone size are those reported in that table. Among approximately 1.5 million clones listed, about 98.5% were seen once. Worth noting for this clone: What it recognizes is unknown. In the same sample, other DNA sequences code for this CDR3.

What was sequenced was naive CD4+ T cells sorted from blood. Subset defined: CD45RA+ positively selected. V is TRBV5-1 and J is TRBJ1-3; D is uncertain. This clonotype was sampled from a man aged 25-40 years in good health. The CDR3: CASSLEGNGNTIYF. The CDR3 nucleotides read TGCGCCAGCAGCTTGGAAGGGAATGGAAACACCATATATTTT.